This T cell receptor beta chain originates from a study of blood T cell repertoires in COVID-19 (dated by TCRdb to 2020 to 2021). Notes on the research overall: Samples covering the acute and convalescent phases of COVID-19 were provided by collaborators in the United States, Italy and Spain. The repertoires were released in a freely available public database meant as a resource for research on the immune response to SARS-CoV-2. The material from the prospective study consisted of cDNA or gDNA derived from T cells, B-cell-depleted T cells, or PBMCs. Deeply sampled blood TCRbeta repertoires from subjects exposed to, actively infected with, or recovered from COVID-19 were included in the dataset. The samples were drawn from two sources: the first 160 participants of the ongoing ImmuneRACE study, and 1,000 to 1,500 subjects contributed by 6 global collaborators. Where available, HLA class I and class II types were taken from metadata supplied by the sample provider and were not determined by assay-based typing. Sample metadata almost always included a de-identified subject ID, COVID-19 status, age in years and sex. On the study overall, not on this receptor specifically: How much clinical and demographic metadata was included differed by source and by participant, and the metadata was provided uncurated.

The germline V gene sets CDR1 to MGHRA and CDR2 to YSYEKL. The germline ends are 8 bases apart after V is trimmed by 0 bases and J by 8 bases. The CDR3 starts with the cysteine, ends with the phenylalanine, and has 14 residues. Only the CDR3 region is kept as DNA, spanning 42 bases read in frame from base 1. TCRbeta CDR3 regions were amplified from genomic DNA by means of the immunoSEQ Assay, a bias-controlled multiplex PCR. The authors' analysis ran thus. Within the assay, amplification of reference gene primers was used to estimate how many nucleated cells each sample contained. To quantify the absolute abundance of each unique TCRbeta CDR3 rearrangement, sequence reads were collapsed and filtered. For each sample, productive Simpson clonality was calculated as the square root of Simpson's diversity index across productive rearrangements. TCRdb provides this immuneACCESS table in a form limited to in-frame rearrangements. Some clones are lacking; in checked studies, under half of them reflect an unresolved V gene, and why the rest are absent is not known. V and J calls and clone size are given by that table; D and trimming were obtained from the DNA. The sample table shows about 110,000 clones, and approximately 70% are seen once. About 2% of the sample goes to the ten largest clones.

Each collaborating institution followed its own protocols to collect whole blood in K2EDTA tubes. For TCRbeta analysis, collaborator samples were shipped as frozen whole blood, as isolated PBMCs, or as DNA extracted from either sample type. This clone was found many times. Its specific antigen is unknown. Base-call qualities are not available, and no considerably larger clone is one nucleotide away. The rearrangement combines TRBV4-1 with TRBJ1-6; the D gene is perhaps TRBD1, on 5 matching bases. This receptor was obtained from a middle-aged woman with acute or convalescent COVID-19. Material: peripheral blood. The CDR3 region: CASSQEAGYSPLHF. The nucleotide sequence is given as TGCGCCAGCAGCCAAGAGGCAGGGTATTCACCCCTCCACTTT.